This T cell receptor (beta chain) was recovered during a study of T cell changes during pregnancy in multiple sclerosis. The assay was immunoSEQ multiplex PCR, and TCRdb's table has in-frame clones only and misses some. In the table there are roughly 35,000 clones, 90% of which are singletons. Trimming took off 5 bases at V and 7 bases at J, with 12 bases between the two ends. Germline V gene lookup returns CDR1 LGHNT and CDR2 FRNRAP. There are 13 residues in the CDR3. The receptor was isolated from a female donor with multiple sclerosis, enrolled in a pregnancy study. The chain joins TRBV12-5 to TRBJ2-1; D gene uncertain. The specimen comprised CD8+ T cells from peripheral blood mononuclear cells, sampled before pregnancy. CDR3 bases: TGTGCTAGTGGTAACGACAAGCAGAATGAGCAGTTCTTC. It encodes CASGNDKQNEQFF.